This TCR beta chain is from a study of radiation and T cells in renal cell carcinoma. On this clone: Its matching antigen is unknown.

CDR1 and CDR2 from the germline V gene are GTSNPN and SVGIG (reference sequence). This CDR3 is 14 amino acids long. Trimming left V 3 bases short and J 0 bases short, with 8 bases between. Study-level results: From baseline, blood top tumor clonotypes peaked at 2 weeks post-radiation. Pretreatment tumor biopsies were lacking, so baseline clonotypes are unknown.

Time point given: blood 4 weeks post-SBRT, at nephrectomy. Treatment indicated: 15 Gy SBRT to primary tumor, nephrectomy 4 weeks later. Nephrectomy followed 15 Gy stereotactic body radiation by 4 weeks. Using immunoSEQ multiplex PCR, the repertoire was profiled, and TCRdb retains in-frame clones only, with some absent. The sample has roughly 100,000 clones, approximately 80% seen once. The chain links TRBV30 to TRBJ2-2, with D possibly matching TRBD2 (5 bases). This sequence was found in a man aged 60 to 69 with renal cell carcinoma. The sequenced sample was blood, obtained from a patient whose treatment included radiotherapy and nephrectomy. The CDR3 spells CAWSRGPNTGELFF. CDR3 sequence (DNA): TGTGCCTGGAGCCGCGGGCCGAACACCGGGGAGCTGTTTTTT.